These T cell receptor beta chains were read from a single sample in a study of human T cells and chemical hapten exposure. TCRdb re-derived calls from the RACE reads in MiXCR, one entry per CDR3 protein. This sample has about 340,000 distinct CDR3 sequences, with 5.5% to 8% found just once. The sequencing here drew on whole blood, taken in connection with sensitization to the hapten diphenylcyclopropenone (DPC). Every receptor here comes from a woman aged 18-30 years with alopecia areata. Some clones in this sample may be carry-over from other donors' samples. The CDR3 runs from the conserved cysteine through the conserved F or W. A D gene is named only where the DNA matches it firmly. The size of a clone is reported for some rows only, either as once, few or many, or as a class for expanded clones.

v_gene: TRBV4-1
d_gene: .
abundance: few
j_gene: TRBJ1-5
len: 15
CDR3nt: TGCGCCAGCAGCCAAGGCGCGGGGAGCAATCAGCCCCAGCATTTT
CDR3aa: CASSQGAGSNQPQHF

v_gene: TRBV6-2/TRBV6-3
d_gene: TRBD1
abundance: .
j_gene: TRBJ2-6
len: 17
CDR3nt: TGTGCCAGCAGGCCGGGACAGGTCGTCTCTGGGGCCAACGTCCTGACTTTC
CDR3aa: CASRPGQVVSGANVLTF

v_gene: TRBV10-3
d_gene: .
abundance: few
j_gene: TRBJ2-1
len: 15
CDR3nt: TGTGCCATCAGTGAGCCTAGTGGGGCTTACAATGAGCAGTTCTTC
CDR3aa: CAISEPSGAYNEQFF

v_gene: TRBV6-2/TRBV6-3
d_gene: TRBD2
abundance: few
j_gene: TRBJ2-1
len: 19
CDR3nt: TGTGCCAGCAGTTACTCTGGCGGGGGGGCGGTGGAAGTTTACAATGAGCAGTTCTTC
CDR3aa: CASSYSGGGAVEVYNEQFF

v_gene: TRBV6-6
d_gene: TRBD2
abundance: many
j_gene: TRBJ2-3
len: 13
CDR3nt: TGTGCCAGCAGTCGACTAGCGGCAGATACGCAGTATTTT
CDR3aa: CASSRLAADTQYF

v_gene: TRBV6-2/TRBV6-3
d_gene: .
abundance: many
j_gene: TRBJ2-3
len: 15
CDR3nt: TGTGCCAGCAGTTACCATGGACTGAGCACAGATACGCAGTATTTT
CDR3aa: CASSYHGLSTDTQYF

v_gene: TRBV12-3/TRBV12-4
d_gene: TRBD1
abundance: .
j_gene: TRBJ1-5
len: 14
CDR3nt: TGTGCCAGCGAGGAGGGACAGGGGTATCAGCCCCAGCATTTT
CDR3aa: CASEEGQGYQPQHF

v_gene: TRBV7-9
d_gene: .
abundance: few
j_gene: TRBJ1-5
len: 16
CDR3nt: TGTGCCAGCAGCTTAGGTGTGGGTGGCGGCAATCAGCCCCAGCATTTT
CDR3aa: CASSLGVGGGNQPQHF

v_gene: TRBV5-1
d_gene: .
abundance: .
j_gene: TRBJ2-7
len: 15
CDR3nt: TGCGCCAGCAGCCCGGGGGGCCCAATCCAATACGAGCAGTACTTC
CDR3aa: CASSPGGPIQYEQYF

v_gene: TRBV5-1
d_gene: .
abundance: .
j_gene: TRBJ1-6
len: 15
CDR3nt: TGCGCCAGCAGCTTGTCGACAGTGAAAGATTCACCCCTCCACTTT
CDR3aa: CASSLSTVKDSPLHF

v_gene: TRBV27
d_gene: .
abundance: .
j_gene: TRBJ1-6
len: 16
CDR3nt: TGTGCCAGCAGTGATACGACACCCTCCTTTAATTCACCCCTCCACTTT
CDR3aa: CASSDTTPSFNSPLHF

v_gene: TRBV18
d_gene: TRBD1
abundance: .
j_gene: TRBJ2-3
len: 14
CDR3nt: TGTGCCAGCTCACCGTCGGACAGGACAGATACGCAGTATTTT
CDR3aa: CASSPSDRTDTQYF

v_gene: TRBV6-2/TRBV6-3
d_gene: .
abundance: .
j_gene: TRBJ2-1
len: 16
CDR3nt: TGTGCCAGCAGTTACTTCAGACACCCCTCCTACAATGAGCAGTTCTTC
CDR3aa: CASSYFRHPSYNEQFF

v_gene: TRBV6-2/TRBV6-3
d_gene: .
abundance: .
j_gene: TRBJ2-2
len: 14
CDR3nt: TGTGCCAGCAGACGGGCCTCGAACACCGGGGAGCTGTTTTTT
CDR3aa: CASRRASNTGELFF

v_gene: TRBV7-8
d_gene: .
abundance: .
j_gene: TRBJ1-2
len: 18
CDR3nt: TGTGCCAGCAGCCCCTACCGGGTGGTGTCGGGGACTAACTATGGCTACACCTTC
CDR3aa: CASSPYRVVSGTNYGYTF

v_gene: TRBV2
d_gene: TRBD2
abundance: many
j_gene: TRBJ2-1
len: 12
CDR3nt: TGTGCCAGCAGCGGGACGGGGGGTGAGCAGTTCTTC
CDR3aa: CASSGTGGEQFF

v_gene: TRBV29-1
d_gene: TRBD2
abundance: .
j_gene: TRBJ2-3
len: 14
CDR3nt: TGCAGCGTTGAGGCTAGCGGTAGCACAGATACGCAGTATTTT
CDR3aa: CSVEASGSTDTQYF

v_gene: TRBV20-1
d_gene: TRBD1
abundance: .
j_gene: TRBJ1-5
len: 14
CDR3nt: TGCAGTGCTAGCGCTCGACAGGGAAATCAGCCCCAGCATTTT
CDR3aa: CSASARQGNQPQHF

v_gene: TRBV12-3/TRBV12-4
d_gene: .
abundance: many
j_gene: TRBJ1-6
len: 16
CDR3nt: TGTGCCAGCAGTTTAGGGGGGGACACGTTCAGCTCACCCCTCCACTTT
CDR3aa: CASSLGGDTFSSPLHF

v_gene: TRBV18
d_gene: TRBD2
abundance: few
j_gene: TRBJ2-1
len: 19
CDR3nt: TGTGCCAGCTCACGACCGGGACTAGCGGGGAAAAGCTCCTACAATGAGCAGTTCTTC
CDR3aa: CASSRPGLAGKSSYNEQFF

v_gene: TRBV3-1
d_gene: .
abundance: many
j_gene: TRBJ2-5
len: 18
CDR3nt: TGTGCCAGCAGCCAAGACGAGTCTCGGACCAGCCTTTTCGAGACCCAGTACTTC
CDR3aa: CASSQDESRTSLFETQYF

v_gene: TRBV4-1
d_gene: .
abundance: .
j_gene: TRBJ1-5
len: 15
CDR3nt: TGCGCCAGCAGCCGCTACGCGGGCCACAATCAGCCCCAGCATTTT
CDR3aa: CASSRYAGHNQPQHF

v_gene: TRBV6-5
d_gene: .
abundance: .
j_gene: TRBJ2-6
len: 16
CDR3nt: TGTGCCAGCAGTCCTCCCCTGACCTCTGGGGCCAACGTCCTGACTTTC
CDR3aa: CASSPPLTSGANVLTF

v_gene: TRBV7-2
d_gene: .
abundance: many
j_gene: TRBJ1-1
len: 11
CDR3nt: TGTGCCAGCAGCAAGAACACTGAAGCTTTCTTT
CDR3aa: CASSKNTEAFF

v_gene: TRBV18
d_gene: .
abundance: few
j_gene: TRBJ2-5
len: 15
CDR3nt: TGTGCCAGCTCACCAGGTCCCAGGGACCAAGAGACCCAGTACTTC
CDR3aa: CASSPGPRDQETQYF

v_gene: TRBV12-3/TRBV12-4
d_gene: .
abundance: many
j_gene: TRBJ2-3
len: 12
CDR3nt: TGTGCCAGCAGTGTAGCGAGGGATACGCAGTATTTT
CDR3aa: CASSVARDTQYF

v_gene: TRBV7-6
d_gene: .
abundance: few
j_gene: TRBJ2-1
len: 16
CDR3nt: TGTGCCAGCGCCTCCGGAGGTCCTCGCAATGACCATGAGCAGTTCTTC
CDR3aa: CASASGGPRNDHEQFF

v_gene: TRBV5-1
d_gene: TRBD1
abundance: many
j_gene: TRBJ1-6
len: 15
CDR3nt: TGCGCCAGCAGCTTGGAGACAGGGGGTAATTCACCCCTCCACTTT
CDR3aa: CASSLETGGNSPLHF

v_gene: TRBV6-2/TRBV6-3
d_gene: .
abundance: many
j_gene: TRBJ2-7
len: 15
CDR3nt: TGTGCCAGCAGTTACGACGCCAGCAGCTCCTACGAGCAGTACTTC
CDR3aa: CASSYDASSSYEQYF

v_gene: TRBV6-2/TRBV6-3
d_gene: .
abundance: medium-sized
j_gene: TRBJ2-7
len: 11
CDR3nt: TGTGCCAGCAGTTACCCGACGGAGGAGGTCTTC
CDR3aa: CASSYPTEEVF

v_gene: TRBV12-3/TRBV12-4
d_gene: .
abundance: many
j_gene: TRBJ2-3
len: 14
CDR3nt: TGTGCCAGCAGTTTAGGCGGGGAGACAGATACGCAGTATTTT
CDR3aa: CASSLGGETDTQYF

v_gene: TRBV7-8
d_gene: .
abundance: few
j_gene: TRBJ2-3
len: 15
CDR3nt: TGTGCCAGCAGCTTAAGAGGTGGAAGGGCAGATACGCAGTATTTT
CDR3aa: CASSLRGGRADTQYF

v_gene: TRBV6-2/TRBV6-3
d_gene: .
abundance: .
j_gene: TRBJ1-2
len: 15
CDR3nt: TGTGCCAGCAGTTACTCTCGCAGGGGAGGAGACGGCTACACCTTC
CDR3aa: CASSYSRRGGDGYTF

v_gene: TRBV12-3/TRBV12-4
d_gene: TRBD2
abundance: many
j_gene: TRBJ2-1
len: 15
CDR3nt: TGTGCCAGCAGTGTGGGACTAGCGGCCTACAATGAGCAGTTCTTC
CDR3aa: CASSVGLAAYNEQFF

v_gene: TRBV28
d_gene: TRBD1
abundance: few
j_gene: TRBJ2-3
len: 17
CDR3nt: TGTGCCAGCAGTACCGCGGGGACAGGGGAAGAAACAGATACGCAGTATTTT
CDR3aa: CASSTAGTGEETDTQYF

v_gene: TRBV4-2
d_gene: .
abundance: few
j_gene: TRBJ2-7
len: 15
CDR3nt: TGTGCCAGCAGCCAAGATGGGGACCTTACCTCCGAGCAGTACTTC
CDR3aa: CASSQDGDLTSEQYF

v_gene: TRBV5-1
d_gene: .
abundance: many
j_gene: TRBJ2-7
len: 18
CDR3nt: TGCGCCAGCAGCGATTTTCGGGCTTCCTCCAGGACCACCTACGAGCAGTACTTC
CDR3aa: CASSDFRASSRTTYEQYF

v_gene: TRBV2
d_gene: TRBD1
abundance: .
j_gene: TRBJ1-1
len: 15
CDR3nt: TGTGCCAGCAGTGGTGTACAGGGGCTGAACACTGAAGCTTTCTTT
CDR3aa: CASSGVQGLNTEAFF

v_gene: TRBV4-1
d_gene: .
abundance: few
j_gene: TRBJ1-6
len: 13
CDR3nt: TGCGCCAGCAGCCAAGGGGTGCTTTCACCCCTCCACTTT
CDR3aa: CASSQGVLSPLHF

v_gene: TRBV21-1
d_gene: .
abundance: few
j_gene: TRBJ2-7
len: 15
CDR3nt: TGTGCCAGCAGCGGAAGGCAAAGGGGGCCCTTCGAGCAGTACTTC
CDR3aa: CASSGRQRGPFEQYF

v_gene: TRBV29-1
d_gene: .
abundance: many
j_gene: TRBJ2-2
len: 13
CDR3nt: TGCAGCGGGGAGGACGCAAACACCGGGGAGCTGTTTTTT
CDR3aa: CSGEDANTGELFF

v_gene: TRBV11-1
d_gene: .
abundance: .
j_gene: TRBJ2-5
len: 13
CDR3nt: TGTGCCAGCAGCCAAACTAGCCGAGGGACCCAGTACTTC
CDR3aa: CASSQTSRGTQYF

v_gene: TRBV2
d_gene: TRBD2
abundance: few
j_gene: TRBJ2-2
len: 15
CDR3nt: TGTGCCAGCAACCCGGGACTAGAGAACACCGGGGAGCTGTTTTTT
CDR3aa: CASNPGLENTGELFF

v_gene: TRBV20-1
d_gene: .
abundance: few
j_gene: TRBJ1-1
len: 14
CDR3nt: TGCAGTGCTGAGCCGGGACCCTTGAACACTGAAGCTTTCTTT
CDR3aa: CSAEPGPLNTEAFF

v_gene: TRBV4-3
d_gene: .
abundance: few
j_gene: TRBJ1-5
len: 16
CDR3nt: TGCGCCAGCAGCCAAGATGCCAGGGAGGTCAATCAGCCCCAGCATTTT
CDR3aa: CASSQDAREVNQPQHF

v_gene: TRBV7-2
d_gene: .
abundance: few
j_gene: TRBJ1-5
len: 13
CDR3nt: TGTGCCAGTGGGGTCAATAGCAATCAGCCCCAGCATTTT
CDR3aa: CASGVNSNQPQHF

v_gene: TRBV6-5
d_gene: TRBD1
abundance: few
j_gene: TRBJ2-2
len: 15
CDR3nt: TGTGCCAGCAGCCTCGACAGGGGACGAACCGGGGAGCTGTTTTTT
CDR3aa: CASSLDRGRTGELFF

v_gene: TRBV6-2/TRBV6-3
d_gene: .
abundance: few
j_gene: TRBJ1-5
len: 12
CDR3nt: TGTGCCAGCAGTCCGCGATCCAGGGCCTGTCATTTT
CDR3aa: CASSPRSRACHF

v_gene: TRBV7-2
d_gene: .
abundance: many
j_gene: TRBJ2-3
len: 14
CDR3nt: TGTGCCAGCAGCCCATCGACTCGCACAGATACGCAGTATTTT
CDR3aa: CASSPSTRTDTQYF

v_gene: TRBV7-2
d_gene: TRBD1
abundance: few
j_gene: TRBJ1-3
len: 15
CDR3nt: TGTGCCAGCAGCTTCGAAGGACAGGGAAGAAACACCATATATTTT
CDR3aa: CASSFEGQGRNTIYF

v_gene: TRBV24-1
d_gene: .
abundance: many
j_gene: TRBJ2-2
len: 15
CDR3nt: TGTGCCACCAGTCGACCGGGGGTCATCACCGGGGAGCTGTTTTTT
CDR3aa: CATSRPGVITGELFF

v_gene: TRBV12-3/TRBV12-4
d_gene: .
abundance: .
j_gene: TRBJ2-4
len: 19
CDR3nt: TGTGCCAGCAGCCAGACCTCCGGGAGAGTAGAGTCGGCCAAAAACATTCAGTACTTC
CDR3aa: CASSQTSGRVESAKNIQYF

v_gene: TRBV2
d_gene: TRBD1
abundance: few
j_gene: TRBJ1-1
len: 14
CDR3nt: TGTGCCAGCAGCCTACCGGGACAGGGCTTGAGGGCTTTCTTT
CDR3aa: CASSLPGQGLRAFF

v_gene: TRBV4-1
d_gene: .
abundance: few
j_gene: TRBJ2-1
len: 22
CDR3nt: TGCGCCAGCAGCCAAGACATAGGGGAGATTAGAGCGGGTCTCCTCAAGGGGAATGAGCAGTTCTTC
CDR3aa: CASSQDIGEIRAGLLKGNEQFF